This TCR beta chain was found in a study of technical replicates of blood from a few donors. Sequencing was performed with immunoSEQ multiplex PCR; in TCRdb, only in-frame clones are kept and a portion is missing. The table has over 70,000 clones, around 93% seen once; the top ten hold 0.3% to 0.35%. Sample: T cells isolated from PBMCs. The sequence was collected from a human donor in good health.

Here the CDR3 DNA reads TGCAGCGTTGAACAGGGGCAAGAGACCCAGTACTTC. Translating gives CSVEQGQETQYF. This chain joins TRBV29-1 and TRBJ2-5, with D maybe TRBD1 (6 bases). V was cut by 2 bases and J by 2 bases, with 6 bases left in between. CDR3 length equals 12 residues. CDR1 and CDR2 (germline): SQVTM, ANQGSEA. The complete variable domain, with remaining parts taken from reference TRBV29-1 and TRBJ2-5, reads SAVISQKPSRDICQRGTSLTIQCQVDSQVTMMFWYRQQPGQSLTLIATANQGSEATYESGFVIDKFPISRPNLTFSTLTVSNMSPEDSSIYLCSVEQGQETQYFGPGTRLLVL.